This paragraph covers one T cell receptor beta chain sequence. Antigen unknown. Trimming at V came to 4 bases and at J to 4 bases, leaving 3 bases not matched to a gene. This CDR3 comprises 14 residues. Germline CDR1 and CDR2: MNHEY and SVGEGT. The Oncomine TCR Beta short-read assay generated sequence data from the DNA of cultured CD4+ T cells. Someone extracted genomic DNA from cultured CD4+ T cells. TCRdb re-derived calls from the PCR reads in MiXCR, one entry per CDR3 protein. This table holds some 13,000 distinct CDR3 sequences, 60% to 80% found once. The data stem from a study of vaccination and CD4 T cells after COVID-19. Study in general: Two of the convalescents were Hispanic, and the group consisted of six males and four females. Controls had a CEFX pool, an HIV-1 Nef pool, or no peptide added. Overall study results and limits: Median SARS-CoV-2-reactive clonotype numbers rose nonsignificantly, about 20 to 40.

Treatment meaning: approximately nine-day PBMC culture with coronavirus spike peptide pools or control peptides (ViraFEST assay). The source is a human donor who had recovered from COVID-19. The sample was CD4+ T cells from blood, cultured in vitro. This sequence joins TRBV6-2 or TRBV6-3 and TRBJ2-7, with 11 bases that match TRBD2. DNA for the CDR3: TGTGCCAGCAGTTTGCCTAGCGGGAGGTACGAGCAGTACTTC. Amino acid sequence: CASSLPSGRYEQYF.